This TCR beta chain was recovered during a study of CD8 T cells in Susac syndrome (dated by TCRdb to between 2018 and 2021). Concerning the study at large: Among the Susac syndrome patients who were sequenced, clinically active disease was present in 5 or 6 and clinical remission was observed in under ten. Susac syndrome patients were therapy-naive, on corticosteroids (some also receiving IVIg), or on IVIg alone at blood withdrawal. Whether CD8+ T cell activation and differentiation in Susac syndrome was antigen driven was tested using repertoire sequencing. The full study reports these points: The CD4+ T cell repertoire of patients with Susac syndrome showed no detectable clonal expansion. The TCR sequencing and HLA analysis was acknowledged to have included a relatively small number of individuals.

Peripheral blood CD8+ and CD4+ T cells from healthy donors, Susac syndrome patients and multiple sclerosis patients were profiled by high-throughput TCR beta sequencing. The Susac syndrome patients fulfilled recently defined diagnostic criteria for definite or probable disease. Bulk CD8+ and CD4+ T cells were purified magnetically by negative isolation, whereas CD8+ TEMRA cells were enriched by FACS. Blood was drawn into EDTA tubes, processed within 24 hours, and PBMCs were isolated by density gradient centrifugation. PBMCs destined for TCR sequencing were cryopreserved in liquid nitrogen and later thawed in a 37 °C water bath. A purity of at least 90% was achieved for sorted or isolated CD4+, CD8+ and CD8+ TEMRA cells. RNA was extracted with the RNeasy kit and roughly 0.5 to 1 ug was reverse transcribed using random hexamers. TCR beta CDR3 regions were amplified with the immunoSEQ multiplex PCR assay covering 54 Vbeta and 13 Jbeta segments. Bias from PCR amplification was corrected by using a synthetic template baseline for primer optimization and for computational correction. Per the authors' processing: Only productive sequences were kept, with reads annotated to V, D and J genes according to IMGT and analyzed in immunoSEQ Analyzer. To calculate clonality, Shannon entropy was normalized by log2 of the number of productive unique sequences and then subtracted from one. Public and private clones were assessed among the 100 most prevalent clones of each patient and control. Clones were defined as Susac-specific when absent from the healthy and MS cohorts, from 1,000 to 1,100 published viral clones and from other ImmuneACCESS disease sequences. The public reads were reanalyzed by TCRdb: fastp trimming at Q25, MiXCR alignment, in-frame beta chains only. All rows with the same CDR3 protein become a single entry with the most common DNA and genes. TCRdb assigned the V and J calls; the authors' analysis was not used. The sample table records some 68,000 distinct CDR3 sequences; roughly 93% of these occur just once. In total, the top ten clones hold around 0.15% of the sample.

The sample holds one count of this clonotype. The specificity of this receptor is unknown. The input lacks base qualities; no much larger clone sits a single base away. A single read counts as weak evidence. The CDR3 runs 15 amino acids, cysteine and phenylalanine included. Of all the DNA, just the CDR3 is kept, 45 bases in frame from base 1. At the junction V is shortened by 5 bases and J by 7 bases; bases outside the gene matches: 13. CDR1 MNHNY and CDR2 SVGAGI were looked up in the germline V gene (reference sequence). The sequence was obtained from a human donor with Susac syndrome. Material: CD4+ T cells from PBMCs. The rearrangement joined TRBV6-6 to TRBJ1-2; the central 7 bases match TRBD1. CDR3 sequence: CASSPNPSQGSGYTF. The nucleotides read TGTGCCAGCAGTCCAAACCCCTCACAGGGGTCTGGCTACACCTTC.